These T cell receptor beta chains were read from a single sample in a study of blood T cell repertoires in COVID-19. Sequencing was performed with immunoSEQ multiplex PCR; in TCRdb, only in-frame clones are kept and a portion is missing. The table includes some 140,000 clones, about 85% detected once. The sequencing input was peripheral blood. Every receptor here comes from a man in his sixties with COVID-19, enrolled during active disease. Each CDR3 is given with its conserved first and last residue. D genes are given only for firm matches. The size entry is marked missing in some rows and otherwise reads once, few, many or a size class.

>TRBD1|TRBV6-5|NA|15|TRBJ2-2
CASRTGTGYPGELFF
TGTGCCAGCAGAACCGGGACAGGGTATCCCGGGGAGCTGTTTTTT
>TRBD2|TRBV11-2|NA|15|TRBJ2-1
CASSTGTSGINEQFF
TGTGCCAGCAGCACAGGGACTAGCGGGATCAATGAGCAGTTCTTC
>NA|TRBV5-1|few|14|TRBJ2-7
CASSLQVFNYEQYF
TGCGCCAGCAGCTTGCAGGTTTTCAACTACGAGCAGTACTTC
>TRBD1|TRBV18|NA|15|TRBJ2-7
CASSLTGVRYYEQYF
TGTGCCAGCTCACTAACAGGGGTCAGATATTACGAGCAGTACTTC
>TRBD1|TRBV5-5|NA|16|TRBJ2-3
CASSVQGTGVQNTQYF
TGTGCCAGCAGCGTTCAAGGGACAGGGGTCCAGAATACGCAGTATTTT
>NA|TRBV11-2|NA|14|TRBJ2-2
CASSLAGNTGELFF
TGTGCCAGCAGCTTAGCGGGGAACACCGGGGAGCTGTTTTTT
>NA|TRBV11-2|NA|13|TRBJ1-1
CASRRGREAEAFF
TGTGCCAGCAGGAGGGGGAGGGAGGCTGAAGCTTTCTTT
>TRBD1|TRBV7-2|NA|17|TRBJ1-1
CASSLASPGQVNTEAFF
TGTGCCAGCAGCTTAGCTAGCCCGGGACAGGTGAACACTGAAGCTTTCTTT
>NA|TRBV28|NA|14|TRBJ1-1
CASARDTTNTEAFF
TGTGCCAGCGCCCGGGACACCACGAACACTGAAGCTTTCTTT
>NA|TRBV7-6|NA|18|TRBJ2-2
CASSQRDTPGINTGELFF
TGTGCCAGCAGCCAAAGGGACACCCCGGGCATCAACACCGGGGAGCTGTTTTTT
>TRBD1|TRBV27|NA|17|TRBJ2-1
CASRREQGFGSYNEQFF
TGTGCCAGCAGACGTGAACAGGGGTTTGGCTCCTACAATGAGCAGTTCTTC
>NA|TRBV12-3/TRBV12-4|NA|11|TRBJ2-1
CASSPLNEQFF
TGTGCCAGCAGTCCCTTGAATGAGCAGTTCTTC
>TRBD1|TRBV11-2|NA|14|TRBJ2-7
CASSAGQGPYEQYF
TGTGCCAGCAGCGCCGGACAGGGCCCCTACGAGCAGTACTTC
>NA|TRBV5-4|few|16|TRBJ1-1
CASSFYQRVQLAEAFF
TGTGCCAGCAGCTTCTATCAACGGGTCCAATTAGCCGAAGCTTTCTTT
>TRBD2|TRBV18|NA|13|TRBJ2-5
CASSPGLAETQYF
TGTGCCAGCTCACCAGGACTAGCAGAGACCCAGTACTTC
>NA|TRBV2|NA|12|TRBJ1-1
CASSEGVTEAFF
TGTGCCAGCAGTGAAGGCGTCACTGAAGCTTTCTTT
>TRBD2|TRBV14|NA|19|TRBJ2-5
CASSQDRTSGNLGHETQYF
TGTGCCAGCAGCCAAGATAGGACTAGCGGGAACCTAGGGCACGAGACCCAGTACTTC
>NA|TRBV5-5|NA|15|TRBJ1-3
CASSSVSVSGNTIYF
TGTGCCAGCAGCTCCGTGTCAGTCTCTGGAAACACCATATATTTT
>NA|TRBV5-8|NA|17|TRBJ1-5
CASSPRDVIGSNQPQHF
TGTGCCAGCAGCCCCCGCGATGTAATCGGTAGCAATCAGCCCCAGCATTTT
>NA|TRBV27|once|16|TRBJ2-2
CASSLWASANTGELFF
TGTGCCAGCAGTTTATGGGCTAGCGCGAACACCGGGGAGCTGTTTTTT
>NA|TRBV24-1|NA|13|TRBJ1-5
CATSGGNNQPQHF
TGTGCCACCAGTGGAGGGAACAATCAGCCCCAGCATTTT
>NA|TRBV5-1|NA|16|TRBJ1-1
CASSLAPGLMNTEAFF
TGCGCCAGCAGCTTGGCTCCAGGACTTATGAACACTGAAGCTTTCTTT
>NA|TRBV2|NA|13|TRBJ1-2
CASSDDINYGYTF
TGTGCCAGCAGTGACGACATTAACTATGGCTACACCTTC
>TRBD1|TRBV6-2/TRBV6-3|once|16|TRBJ1-5
CASSPKTGFVRQPQHF
TGTGCCAGCAGTCCGAAGACAGGGTTTGTTAGACAGCCCCAGCATTTT
>NA|TRBV5-1|NA|12|TRBJ1-1
CASGRNPAEAFF
TGCGCCAGCGGGAGAAACCCGGCTGAAGCTTTCTTT
>TRBD1|TRBV5-1|NA|15|TRBJ1-1
CASSYRTGGNTEAFF
TGCGCCAGCAGCTACCGGACAGGTGGGAACACTGAAGCTTTCTTT
>NA|TRBV2|NA|17|TRBJ1-5
CASSEAGHAGSNQPQHF
TGTGCCAGCAGTGAAGCGGGACATGCTGGTAGCAATCAGCCCCAGCATTTT
>NA|TRBV18|NA|14|TRBJ1-5
CASSPSGNNQPQHF
TGTGCCAGCTCACCATCGGGGAACAATCAGCCCCAGCATTTT
>TRBD2|TRBV12-3/TRBV12-4|NA|13|TRBJ2-7
CASRLAGGRGQYF
TGTGCCAGCCGACTCGCGGGGGGGAGGGGGCAGTACTTC
>NA|TRBV6-5|NA|13|TRBJ1-2
CASSTGLNYGYTF
TGTGCCAGCTCAACAGGGCTTAACTATGGCTACACCTTC
>TRBD1|TRBV4-3|once|14|TRBJ1-1
CASSGTGGVTEAFF
TGCGCCAGCAGCGGGACAGGGGGGGTCACTGAAGCTTTCTTT
>TRBD2|TRBV7-9|NA|16|TRBJ2-1
CASSPGLAGGQNEQFF
TGTGCCAGCAGCCCGGGACTAGCGGGGGGCCAGAATGAGCAGTTCTTC
>NA|TRBV19|NA|14|TRBJ2-1
CASSPLSSYNEQFF
TGTGCCAGTAGCCCCCTGAGCTCCTACAATGAGCAGTTCTTC
>NA|TRBV7-2|NA|15|TRBJ1-6
CASSQVVGGDSPLHF
TGTGCCAGCAGCCAAGTCGTGGGGGGTGATTCACCCCTCCACTTT
>NA|TRBV5-1|NA|15|TRBJ2-3
CASSSTRASTDTQYF
TGCGCCAGCAGCTCAACTAGAGCTAGCACAGATACGCAGTATTTT
>TRBD1|TRBV28|NA|14|TRBJ1-3
CASIASGQGNTIYF
TGTGCCAGCATCGCGTCGGGACAGGGTAACACCATATATTTT
>NA|TRBV4-1|NA|16|TRBJ1-3
CASSQVQGLPGNTIYF
TGCGCCAGCAGCCAAGTCCAGGGGCTGCCTGGAAACACCATATATTTT
>TRBD2|TRBV5-4|once|15|TRBJ2-7
CASSRIAGGWSEQYF
TGTGCCAGCAGCCGCATAGCGGGGGGGTGGAGCGAGCAGTACTTC
>TRBD2|TRBV28|NA|15|TRBJ2-3
CASSSGTRGTDTQYF
TGTGCCAGCAGCTCCGGGACTAGGGGAACAGATACGCAGTATTTT
>NA|TRBV19|NA|13|TRBJ2-1
CASSRRAANEQFF
TGTGCCAGTAGTCGGAGGGCCGCTAATGAGCAGTTCTTC
>NA|TRBV9|once|14|TRBJ2-3
CASSPFVGDDTQYF
TGTGCCAGCAGCCCCTTTGTGGGAGATGATACGCAGTATTTT
>TRBD2|TRBV6-5|once|14|TRBJ2-1
CASSPLAGANEQFF
TGTGCCAGCAGTCCACTAGCGGGTGCAAATGAGCAGTTCTTC
>NA|TRBV15|NA|16|TRBJ1-2
CATSRAGTINNYGYTF
TGTGCCACCAGCAGAGCCGGGACAATAAATAACTATGGCTACACCTTC
>NA|TRBV19|NA|14|TRBJ1-2
CASNPGQIGYGYTF
TGTGCCAGTAACCCCGGACAGATTGGGTATGGCTACACCTTC
>NA|TRBV5-1|NA|16|TRBJ1-1
CASARGSGWKDTEAFF
TGCGCCAGCGCCCGGGGGTCAGGGTGGAAGGACACTGAAGCTTTCTTT
>NA|TRBV19|NA|16|TRBJ1-2
CASSGGAQGVDYGYTF
TGTGCCAGTAGTGGAGGGGCTCAGGGAGTGGACTATGGCTACACCTTC
>NA|TRBV30|once|12|TRBJ2-7
CAWAPGYNEQYF
TGTGCCTGGGCCCCCGGGTACAACGAGCAGTACTTC
>TRBD2|TRBV27|NA|21|TRBJ2-2
CASSLILPGTSGLLGTGELFF
TGTGCCAGCAGTCTTATCCTGCCCGGGACTAGTGGTTTATTGGGGACCGGGGAGCTGTTTTTT
>NA|TRBV19|NA|14|TRBJ1-4
CASSDQGIGEKLFF
TGTGCCAGTAGTGATCAGGGTATCGGTGAAAAACTGTTTTTT
>NA|TRBV30|few|13|TRBJ1-5
CAWSVQDAQPQHF
TGTGCCTGGAGTGTACAGGATGCGCAGCCCCAGCATTTT
>NA|TRBV7-9|few|14|TRBJ1-2
CASSPQGDVAGYTF
TGTGCCAGCAGCCCCCAGGGTGATGTGGCTGGCTACACCTTC